These T cell receptor beta chains were read from a single sample in a study of CD8 T cells in ankylosing spondylitis. A single record per CDR3 protein comes from TCRdb applying MiXCR to the 5' RACE reads. This sample carries more than 400,000 distinct CDR3 sequences, less than 6% of them seen once, and the ten largest clones take around 3.5%. Sequencing was performed on blood, either unsorted or a sorted T cell fraction (not recorded which). The receptors here all came from a male donor with ankylosing spondylitis. Both conserved end residues are part of each CDR3. Each record gives: V gene, D gene, clone size, J gene, CDR3 protein, CDR3 DNA. D genes are given only for firm matches. Clone sizes are given selectively: once, few, many, or a class where the clone is expanded.

TRBV11-2	NA	few	TRBJ2-3	CASSLAARSSTDTQYF	TGTGCCAGCAGCTTAGCGGCGAGATCGAGCACAGATACGCAGTATTTT
TRBV5-1	TRBD1	few	TRBJ1-2	CASSSGQGVNYGYTF	TGCGCCAGCAGCTCCGGACAGGGGGTCAACTATGGCTACACCTTC
TRBV7-2	TRBD2	many	TRBJ2-3	CATERGLAGGKDTQYF	TGTGCCACCGAACGAGGACTAGCGGGGGGGAAGGATACGCAGTATTTT
TRBV12-3/TRBV12-4	TRBD2	many	TRBJ2-2	CASSLAGGPPGELFF	TGTGCCAGCAGTCTAGCGGGAGGGCCGCCCGGGGAGCTGTTTTTT
TRBV28	TRBD2	few	TRBJ2-1	CASRSGTSGYNEQFF	TGTGCCAGCAGATCCGGGACTAGCGGGTACAATGAGCAGTTCTTC
TRBV7-9	NA	many	TRBJ1-1	CASSLGSGGTEAFF	TGTGCCAGCAGCTTGGGCTCGGGTGGCACTGAAGCTTTCTTT
TRBV12-3/TRBV12-4	NA	many	TRBJ1-1	CASSLKRLSTEAFF	TGTGCCAGCAGTTTGAAACGGTTGAGCACTGAAGCTTTCTTT
TRBV12-3/TRBV12-4	NA	NA	TRBJ2-3	CASSFYTGSRDTQYF	TGTGCCAGCAGTTTCTACACGGGGTCTAGGGATACGCAGTATTTT
TRBV6-5	NA	many	TRBJ1-2	CASSYSSQGELMGYGYTF	TGTGCCAGCAGTTACTCTAGCCAGGGAGAGTTAATGGGCTATGGCTACACCTTC
TRBV7-7	NA	many	TRBJ2-3	CASSLRPGLGDTQYF	TGTGCTAGCAGCTTAAGGCCAGGCCTTGGGGATACGCAGTATTTT
TRBV12-3/TRBV12-4	NA	many	TRBJ1-3	CASSHLRSYSIYF	TGTGCCAGCAGTCATCTGAGGTCCTATTCCATATATTTT
TRBV4-3	TRBD1	many	TRBJ1-4	CASSHHLGGGEEKLFF	TGCGCCAGCAGCCACCATCTAGGGGGCGGCGAGGAAAAACTGTTTTTT
TRBV28	TRBD1	many	TRBJ2-7	CASTATGGSYEQYF	TGTGCCAGCACCGCGACAGGGGGCAGCTACGAGCAGTACTTC